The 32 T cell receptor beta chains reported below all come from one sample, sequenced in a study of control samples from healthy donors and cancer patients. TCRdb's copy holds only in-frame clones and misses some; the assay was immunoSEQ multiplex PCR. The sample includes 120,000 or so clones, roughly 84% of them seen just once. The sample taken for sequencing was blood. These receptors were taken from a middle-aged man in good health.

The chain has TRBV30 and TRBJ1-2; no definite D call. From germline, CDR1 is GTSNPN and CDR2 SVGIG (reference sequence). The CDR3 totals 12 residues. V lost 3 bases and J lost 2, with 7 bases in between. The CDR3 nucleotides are TGTGCCTGGAGCCTAGGGAACTATGGCTACACCTTC. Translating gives CAWSLGNYGYTF.

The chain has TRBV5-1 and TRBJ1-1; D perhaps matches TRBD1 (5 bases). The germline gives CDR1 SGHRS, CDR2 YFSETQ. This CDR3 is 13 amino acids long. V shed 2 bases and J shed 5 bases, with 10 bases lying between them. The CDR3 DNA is TGCGCCAGCAGCTTTTTGAAGGGGACTGAAGCTTTCTTT. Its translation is CASSFLKGTEAFF.

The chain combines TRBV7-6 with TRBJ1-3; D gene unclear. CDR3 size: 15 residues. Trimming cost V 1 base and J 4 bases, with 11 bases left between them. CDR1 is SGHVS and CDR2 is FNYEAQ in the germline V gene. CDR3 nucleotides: TGTGCCAGCAGCTTAGACCAAAGTGCGGGAAACACCATATATTTT. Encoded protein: CASSLDQSAGNTIYF.

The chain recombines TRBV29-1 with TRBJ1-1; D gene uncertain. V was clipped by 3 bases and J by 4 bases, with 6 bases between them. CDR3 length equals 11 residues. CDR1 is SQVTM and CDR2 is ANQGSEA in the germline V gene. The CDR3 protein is CSVDKGTEAFF. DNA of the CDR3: TGCAGCGTTGATAAGGGCACTGAAGCTTTCTTT.

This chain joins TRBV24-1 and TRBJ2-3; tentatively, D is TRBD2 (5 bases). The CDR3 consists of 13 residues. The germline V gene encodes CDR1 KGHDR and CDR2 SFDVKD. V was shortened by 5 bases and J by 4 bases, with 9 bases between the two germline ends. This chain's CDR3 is CATSVERADTQYF. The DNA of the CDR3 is TGTGCCACCAGTGTTGAGAGGGCAGATACGCAGTATTTT.

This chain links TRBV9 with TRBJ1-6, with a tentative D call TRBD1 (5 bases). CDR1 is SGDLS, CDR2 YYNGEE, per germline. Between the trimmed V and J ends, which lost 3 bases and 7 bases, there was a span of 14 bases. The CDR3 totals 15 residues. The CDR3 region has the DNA TGTGCCAGCAGCGACGGGGACCAAGGGAATTCACCCCTCCACTTT. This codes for CASSDGDQGNSPLHF.

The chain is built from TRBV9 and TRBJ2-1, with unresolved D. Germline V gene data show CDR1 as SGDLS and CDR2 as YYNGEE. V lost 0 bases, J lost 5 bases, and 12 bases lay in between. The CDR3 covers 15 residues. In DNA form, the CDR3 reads TGTGCCAGCAGCGTAGAGGCAGCCAAAGACAATGAGCAGTTCTTC. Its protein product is CASSVEAAKDNEQFF.

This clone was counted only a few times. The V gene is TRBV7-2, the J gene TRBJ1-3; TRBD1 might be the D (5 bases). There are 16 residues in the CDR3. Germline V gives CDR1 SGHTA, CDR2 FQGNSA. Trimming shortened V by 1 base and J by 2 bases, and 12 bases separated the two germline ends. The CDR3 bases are TGTGCCAGCAGCTTAGTAAGGGGTTCAACTGGAAACACCATATATTTT. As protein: CASSLVRGSTGNTIYF.

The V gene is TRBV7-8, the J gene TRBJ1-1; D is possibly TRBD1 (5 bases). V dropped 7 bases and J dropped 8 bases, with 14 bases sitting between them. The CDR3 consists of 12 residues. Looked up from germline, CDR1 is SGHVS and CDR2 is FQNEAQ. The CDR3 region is CASNTQGREAFF. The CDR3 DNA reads TGTGCCAGCAATACCCAGGGTCGGGAAGCTTTCTTT.

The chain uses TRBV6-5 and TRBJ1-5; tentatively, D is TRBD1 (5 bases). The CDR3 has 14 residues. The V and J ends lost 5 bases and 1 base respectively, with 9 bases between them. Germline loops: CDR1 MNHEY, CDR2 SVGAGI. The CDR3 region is CASSKTASNQPQHF. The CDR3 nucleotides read TGTGCCAGCAGTAAGACAGCCAGCAATCAGCCCCAGCATTTT.

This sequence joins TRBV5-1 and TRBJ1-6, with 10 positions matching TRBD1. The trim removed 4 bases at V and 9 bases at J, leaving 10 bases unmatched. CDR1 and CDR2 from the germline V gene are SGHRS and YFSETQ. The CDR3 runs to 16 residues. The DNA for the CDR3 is TGCGCCAGCAGCGTAGGGGAGCGACAGGGGGCTTCACCCCTCCACTTT. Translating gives CASSVGERQGASPLHF.

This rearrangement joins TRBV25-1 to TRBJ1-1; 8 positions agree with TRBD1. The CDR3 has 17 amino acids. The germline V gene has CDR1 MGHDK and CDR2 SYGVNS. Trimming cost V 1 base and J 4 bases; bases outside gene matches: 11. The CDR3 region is CASSELGTGGFGTEAFF. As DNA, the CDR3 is TGTGCCAGCAGTGAATTGGGCACAGGGGGGTTCGGCACTGAAGCTTTCTTT.

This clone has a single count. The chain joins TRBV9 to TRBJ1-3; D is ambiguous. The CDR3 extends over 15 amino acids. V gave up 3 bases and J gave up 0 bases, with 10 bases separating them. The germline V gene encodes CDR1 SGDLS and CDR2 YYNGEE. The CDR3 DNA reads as TGTGCCAGCAGCGCCGGGGAGGGCTCTGGAAACACCATATATTTT. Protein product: CASSAGEGSGNTIYF.

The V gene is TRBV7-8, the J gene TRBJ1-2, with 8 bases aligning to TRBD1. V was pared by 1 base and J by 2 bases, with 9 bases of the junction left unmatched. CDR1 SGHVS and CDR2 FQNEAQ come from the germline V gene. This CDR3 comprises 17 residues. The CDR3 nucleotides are TGTGCCAGCAGCTTAGTACGGAACAGGGGGGAGAACTATGGCTACACCTTC. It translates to CASSLVRNRGENYGYTF. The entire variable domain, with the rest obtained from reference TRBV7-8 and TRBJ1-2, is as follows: GAGVSQSPRYKVAKRGQDVALRCDPISGHVSLFWYQQALGQGPEFLTYFQNEAQLDKSGLPSDRFFAERPEGSVSTLKIQRTQQEDSAVYLCASSLVRNRGENYGYTFGSGTRLTVV.

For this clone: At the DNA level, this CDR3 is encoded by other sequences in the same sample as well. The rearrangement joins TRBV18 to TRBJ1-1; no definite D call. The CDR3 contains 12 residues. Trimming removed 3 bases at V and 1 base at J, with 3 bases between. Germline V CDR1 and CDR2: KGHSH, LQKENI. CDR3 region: CASSPKNTEAFF. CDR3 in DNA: TGTGCCAGCTCACCCAAGAACACTGAAGCTTTCTTT.

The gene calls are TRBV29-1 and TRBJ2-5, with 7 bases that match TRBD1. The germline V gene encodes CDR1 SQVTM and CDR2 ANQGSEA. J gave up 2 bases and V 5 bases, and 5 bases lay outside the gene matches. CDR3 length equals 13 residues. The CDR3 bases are TGCAGCGTTCCTGCGACAGGGCAAGAGACCCAGTACTTC. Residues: CSVPATGQETQYF.

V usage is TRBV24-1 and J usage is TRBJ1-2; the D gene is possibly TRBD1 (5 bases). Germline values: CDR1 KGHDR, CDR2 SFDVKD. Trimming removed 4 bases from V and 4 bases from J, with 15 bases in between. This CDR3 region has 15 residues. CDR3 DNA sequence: TGTGCCACCAGTGAGCGCTCGGGACCGAGCTATGGCTACACCTTC. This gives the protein CATSERSGPSYGYTF.

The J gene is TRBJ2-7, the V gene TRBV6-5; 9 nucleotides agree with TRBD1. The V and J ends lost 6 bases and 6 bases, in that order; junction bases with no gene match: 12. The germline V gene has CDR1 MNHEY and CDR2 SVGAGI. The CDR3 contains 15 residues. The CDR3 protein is CASRNRGQTLLEQYF. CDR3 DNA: TGTGCCAGCAGGAACAGGGGGCAAACCCTCCTCGAGCAGTACTTC.

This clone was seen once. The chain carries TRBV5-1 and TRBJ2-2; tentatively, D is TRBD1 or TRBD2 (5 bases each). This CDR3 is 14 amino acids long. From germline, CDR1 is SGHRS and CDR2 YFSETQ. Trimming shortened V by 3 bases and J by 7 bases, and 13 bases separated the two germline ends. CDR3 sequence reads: CASSSGTDGGELFF. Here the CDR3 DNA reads TGCGCCAGCAGCTCCGGGACGGACGGCGGGGAGCTGTTTTTT.

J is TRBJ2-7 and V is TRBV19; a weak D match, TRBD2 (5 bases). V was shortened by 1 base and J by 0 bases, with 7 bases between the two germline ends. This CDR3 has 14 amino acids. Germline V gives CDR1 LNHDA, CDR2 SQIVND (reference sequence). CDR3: CASSIGRGSYEQYF. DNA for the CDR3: TGTGCCAGTAGTATAGGTCGGGGCTCCTACGAGCAGTACTTC. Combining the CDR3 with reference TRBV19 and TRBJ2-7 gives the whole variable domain DGGITQSPKYLFRKEGQNVTLSCEQNLNHDAMYWYRQDPGQGLRLIYYSQIVNDFQKGDIAEGYSVSREKKESFPLTVTSAQKNPTAFYLCASSIGRGSYEQYFGPGTRLTVT.

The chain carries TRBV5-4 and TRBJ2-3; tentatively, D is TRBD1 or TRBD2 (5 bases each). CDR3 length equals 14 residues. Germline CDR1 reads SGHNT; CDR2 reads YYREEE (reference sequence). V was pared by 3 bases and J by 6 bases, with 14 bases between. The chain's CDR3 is CASSSDQGADTQYF. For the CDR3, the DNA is TGTGCCAGCAGCTCCGACCAGGGAGCGGATACGCAGTATTTT.

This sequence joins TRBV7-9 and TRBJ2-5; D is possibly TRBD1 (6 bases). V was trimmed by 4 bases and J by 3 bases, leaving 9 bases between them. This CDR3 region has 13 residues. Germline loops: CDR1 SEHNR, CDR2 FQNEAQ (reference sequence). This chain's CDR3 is CASSSGTKETQYF. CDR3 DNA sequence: TGTGCCAGCAGCTCCGGGACAAAAGAGACCCAGTACTTC.

The CDR3, as DNA: TGTGCCAGCAGTTTGTGGCTGAACACTGAAGCTTTCTTT. Encoded protein: CASSLWLNTEAFF. This chain connects TRBV12-3 or TRBV12-4 to TRBJ1-1, with D unresolved. Trimming removed 3 bases from V and 0 bases from J, with 5 bases in between. The CDR3 contains 13 residues.

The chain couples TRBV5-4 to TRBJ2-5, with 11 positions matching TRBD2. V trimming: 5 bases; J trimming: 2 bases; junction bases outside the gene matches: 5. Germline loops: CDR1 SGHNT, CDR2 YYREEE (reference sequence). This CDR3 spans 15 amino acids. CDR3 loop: CASSSSGGTQETQYF. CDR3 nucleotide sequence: TGTGCCAGCAGTTCTAGCGGGGGGACGCAAGAGACCCAGTACTTC.

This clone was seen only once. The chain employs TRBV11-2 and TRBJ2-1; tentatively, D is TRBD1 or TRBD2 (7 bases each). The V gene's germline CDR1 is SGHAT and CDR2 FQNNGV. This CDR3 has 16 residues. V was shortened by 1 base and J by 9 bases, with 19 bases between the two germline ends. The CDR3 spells CASSLGVRRGGTEQFF. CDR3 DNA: TGTGCCAGCAGCTTAGGAGTCCGCAGGGGGGGGACTGAGCAGTTCTTC.

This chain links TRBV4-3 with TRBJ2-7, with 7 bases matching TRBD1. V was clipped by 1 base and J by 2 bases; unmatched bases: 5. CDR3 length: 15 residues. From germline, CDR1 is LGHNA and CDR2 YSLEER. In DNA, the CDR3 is TGCGCCAGCAGCCAAGGTTACCAGGGGGCCTACGAGCAGTACTTC. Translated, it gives CASSQGYQGAYEQYF.

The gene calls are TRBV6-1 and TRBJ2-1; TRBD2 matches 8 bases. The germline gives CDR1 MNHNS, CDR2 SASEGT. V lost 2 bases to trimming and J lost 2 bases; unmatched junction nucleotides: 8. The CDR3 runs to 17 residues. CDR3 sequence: CASSENLAGYTYNEQFF. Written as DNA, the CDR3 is TGTGCCAGCAGTGAAAATTTAGCGGGGTACACCTACAATGAGCAGTTCTTC.

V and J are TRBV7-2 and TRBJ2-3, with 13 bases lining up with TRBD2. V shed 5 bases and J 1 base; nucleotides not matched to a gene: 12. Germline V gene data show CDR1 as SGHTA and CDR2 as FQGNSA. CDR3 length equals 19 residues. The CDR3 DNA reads TGTGCCAGCAGCACCCGAACTAGCGGGGGGGGACTCCGCACAGATACGCAGTATTTT. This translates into CASSTRTSGGGLRTDTQYF.

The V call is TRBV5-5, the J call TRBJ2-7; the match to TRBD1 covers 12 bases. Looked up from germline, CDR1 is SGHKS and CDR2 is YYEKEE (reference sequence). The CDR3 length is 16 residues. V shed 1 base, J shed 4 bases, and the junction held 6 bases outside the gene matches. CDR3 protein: CASSLRGDRGLYEQYF. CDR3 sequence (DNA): TGTGCCAGCAGCTTGCGCGGGGACAGGGGGCTTTACGAGCAGTACTTC.

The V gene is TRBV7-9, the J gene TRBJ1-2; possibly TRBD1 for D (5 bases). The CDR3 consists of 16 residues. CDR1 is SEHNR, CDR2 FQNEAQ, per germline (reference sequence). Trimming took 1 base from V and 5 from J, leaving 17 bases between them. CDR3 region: CASSLVPIPTAYGYTF. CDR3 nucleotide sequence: TGTGCCAGCAGCTTAGTCCCAATCCCGACAGCATATGGCTACACCTTC.

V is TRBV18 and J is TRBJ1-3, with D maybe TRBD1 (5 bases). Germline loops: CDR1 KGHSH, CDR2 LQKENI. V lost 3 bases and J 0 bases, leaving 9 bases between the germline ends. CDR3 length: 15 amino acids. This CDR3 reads CASSPLGGSGNTIYF. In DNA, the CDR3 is TGTGCCAGCTCACCCCTGGGGGGCTCTGGAAACACCATATATTTT.

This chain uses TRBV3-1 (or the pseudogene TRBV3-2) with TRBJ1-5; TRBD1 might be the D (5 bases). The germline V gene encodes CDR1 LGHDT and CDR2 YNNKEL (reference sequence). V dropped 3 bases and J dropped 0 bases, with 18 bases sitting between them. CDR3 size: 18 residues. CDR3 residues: CASSHSQDRYNSNQPQHF. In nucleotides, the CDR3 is TGTGCCAGCAGCCATTCACAGGACCGTTACAATAGCAATCAGCCCCAGCATTTT.